In this sample, the clone carrying this TCR beta chain turned up many times. Its antigen is unknown. Unmatched junction bases numbered 4, after V lost 1 base and J lost 4 bases. The V gene's germline CDR1 is SGHTA and CDR2 FQGNSA. CDR3 length: 16 amino acids. The entry originates in a study of T cell repertoires in cytomegalovirus infection. Study-wide context: Evidence of both CMV infection and a matching HLA type came from public TCR beta signatures. Findings and caveats of the study: Cumulative frequency (of public TCR beta family members) identified carriers of CMV plus the relevant HLA. In two of eight donors, the top clonotype was HLA-C-restricted CMV-specific.

MiXCR was run by TCRdb on the reads, yielding one entry per CDR3 protein. The profile shows about 300,000 distinct CDR3 sequences, around 10% of them singletons. The TCR sequence derives from a human donor in good health (CMV status not recorded). Some clones in this sample may be carry-over from other donors' samples. V and J are TRBV7-2 and TRBJ2-2; 9 bases are shared with TRBD1. The material sequenced was PBMCs. Written as DNA, the CDR3 is TGTGCCAGCAGCTTAGATACAGGGGGCAGCACCGGGGAGCTGTTTTTT. It encodes CASSLDTGGSTGELFF. Using reference TRBV7-2 and TRBJ2-2 for the parts outside the CDR3, the full variable domain is GAGVSQSPSNKVTEKGKDVELRCDPISGHTALYWYRQSLGQGLEFLIYFQGNSAPDKSGLPSDRFSAERTGGSVSTLTIQRTQQEDSAVYLCASSLDTGGSTGELFFGEGSRLTVL.